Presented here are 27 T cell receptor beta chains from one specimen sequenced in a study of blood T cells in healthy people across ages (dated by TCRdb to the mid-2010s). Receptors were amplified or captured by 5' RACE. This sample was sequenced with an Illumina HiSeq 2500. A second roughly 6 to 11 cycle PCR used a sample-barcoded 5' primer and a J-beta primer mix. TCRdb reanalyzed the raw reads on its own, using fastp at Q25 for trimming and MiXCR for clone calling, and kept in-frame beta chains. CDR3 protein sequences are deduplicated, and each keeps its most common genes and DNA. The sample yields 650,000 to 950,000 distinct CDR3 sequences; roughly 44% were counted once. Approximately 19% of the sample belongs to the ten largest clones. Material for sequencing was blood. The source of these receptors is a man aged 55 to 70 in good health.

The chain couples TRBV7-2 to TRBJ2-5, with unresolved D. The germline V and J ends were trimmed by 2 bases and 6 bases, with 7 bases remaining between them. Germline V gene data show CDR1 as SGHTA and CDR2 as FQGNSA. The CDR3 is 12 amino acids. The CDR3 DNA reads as TGTGCCAGCAGCTTAAATTCGCAGACCCAGTACTTC. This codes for CASSLNSQTQYF.

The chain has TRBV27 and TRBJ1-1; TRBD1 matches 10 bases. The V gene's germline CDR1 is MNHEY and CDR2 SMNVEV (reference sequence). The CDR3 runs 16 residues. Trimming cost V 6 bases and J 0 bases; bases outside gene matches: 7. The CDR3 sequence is CASSQMDRGMNTEAFF. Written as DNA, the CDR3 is TGTGCCAGCAGCCAAATGGACAGGGGGATGAACACTGAAGCTTTCTTT.

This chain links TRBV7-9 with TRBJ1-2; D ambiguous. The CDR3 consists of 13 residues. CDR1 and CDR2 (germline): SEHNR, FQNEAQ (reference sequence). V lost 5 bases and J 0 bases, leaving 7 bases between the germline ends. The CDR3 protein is CASSPNPNYGYTF. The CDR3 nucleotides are TGTGCCAGCAGCCCCAATCCTAACTATGGCTACACCTTC. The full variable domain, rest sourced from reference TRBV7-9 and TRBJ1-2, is DTGVSQNPRHKITKRGQNVTFRCDPISEHNRLYWYRQTLGQGPEFLTYFQNEAQLEKSRLLSDRFSAERPKGSFSTLEIQRTEQGDSAMYLCASSPNPNYGYTFGSGTRLTVV.

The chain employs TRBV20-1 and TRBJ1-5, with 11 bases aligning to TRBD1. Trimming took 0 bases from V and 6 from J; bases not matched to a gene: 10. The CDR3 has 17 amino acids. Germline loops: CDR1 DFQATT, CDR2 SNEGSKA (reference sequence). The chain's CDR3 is CSARDHGGDRGFQPQHF. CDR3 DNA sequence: TGCAGTGCTAGAGATCACGGGGGGGACAGGGGGTTTCAGCCCCAGCATTTT.

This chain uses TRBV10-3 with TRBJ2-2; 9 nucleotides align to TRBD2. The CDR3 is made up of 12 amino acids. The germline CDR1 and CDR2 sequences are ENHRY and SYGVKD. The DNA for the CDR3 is TGTGCGGCGGGAGGGCGCACCGGGGAGCTGTTTTTT. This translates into CAAGGRTGELFF.

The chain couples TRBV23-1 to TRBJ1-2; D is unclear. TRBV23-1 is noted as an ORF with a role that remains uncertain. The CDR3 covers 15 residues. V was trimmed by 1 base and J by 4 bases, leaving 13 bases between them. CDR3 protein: CASSQWWRLIYGYTF. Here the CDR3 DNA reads TGCGCCAGCAGTCAATGGTGGCGTCTGATCTATGGCTACACCTTC.

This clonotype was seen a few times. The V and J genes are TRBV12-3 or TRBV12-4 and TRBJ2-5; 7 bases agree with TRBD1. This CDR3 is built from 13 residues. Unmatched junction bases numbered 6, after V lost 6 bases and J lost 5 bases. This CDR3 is CASRPTGVETQYF. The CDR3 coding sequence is TGTGCCAGCAGGCCAACAGGGGTCGAGACCCAGTACTTC.

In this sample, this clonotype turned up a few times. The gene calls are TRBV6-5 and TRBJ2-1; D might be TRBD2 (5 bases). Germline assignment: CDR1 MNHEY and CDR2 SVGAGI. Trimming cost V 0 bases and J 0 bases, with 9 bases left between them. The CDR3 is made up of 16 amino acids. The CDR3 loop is CASSYSPAVSYNEQFF. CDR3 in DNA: TGTGCCAGCAGTTACTCGCCAGCGGTCTCCTACAATGAGCAGTTCTTC.

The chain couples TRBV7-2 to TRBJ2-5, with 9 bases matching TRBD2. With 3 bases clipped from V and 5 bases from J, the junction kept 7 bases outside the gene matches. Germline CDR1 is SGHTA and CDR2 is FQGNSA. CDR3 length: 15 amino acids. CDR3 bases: TGTGCCAGCAGCTTTCGCGGGGGGGCCAGGGAGACCCAGTACTTC. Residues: CASSFRGGARETQYF.

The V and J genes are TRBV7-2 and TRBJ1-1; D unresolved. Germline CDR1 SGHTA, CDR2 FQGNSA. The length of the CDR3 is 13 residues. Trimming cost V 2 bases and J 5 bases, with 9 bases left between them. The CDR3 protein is CASSLFERTEAFF. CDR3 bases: TGTGCCAGCAGCTTATTCGAAAGGACTGAAGCTTTCTTT.

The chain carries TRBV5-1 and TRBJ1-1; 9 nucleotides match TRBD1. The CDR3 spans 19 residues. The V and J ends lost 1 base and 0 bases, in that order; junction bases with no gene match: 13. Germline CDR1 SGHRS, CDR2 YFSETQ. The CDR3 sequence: CASSLLSLRDRVLNTEAFF. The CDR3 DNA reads TGCGCCAGCAGCTTGTTAAGCCTCCGGGACAGGGTATTGAACACTGAAGCTTTCTTT.

CDR3 in amino acids: CASSESARGTQYF. CDR3 DNA sequence: TGTGCCAGCAGTGAATCCGCTCGAGGGACCCAGTACTTC. This rearrangement joins TRBV6-1 to TRBJ2-7; D remains ambiguous. The J call may be mistaken, given a closer DNA end match to TRBJ2-5. Germline CDR1 is MNHNS and CDR2 is SASEGT. The CDR3 consists of 13 residues.

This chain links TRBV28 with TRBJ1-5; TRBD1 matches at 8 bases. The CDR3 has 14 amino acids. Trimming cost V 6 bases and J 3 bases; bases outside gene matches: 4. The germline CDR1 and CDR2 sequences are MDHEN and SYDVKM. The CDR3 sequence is CASRRTGNNQPQHF. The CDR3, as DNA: TGTGCCAGCAGGCGGACAGGGAACAATCAGCCCCAGCATTTT. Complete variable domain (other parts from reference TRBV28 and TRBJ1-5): DVKVTQSSRYLVKRTGEKVFLECVQDMDHENMFWYRQDPGLGLRLIYFSYDVKMKEKGDIPEGYSVSREKKERFSLILESASTNQTSMYLCASRRTGNNQPQHFGDGTRLSIL.

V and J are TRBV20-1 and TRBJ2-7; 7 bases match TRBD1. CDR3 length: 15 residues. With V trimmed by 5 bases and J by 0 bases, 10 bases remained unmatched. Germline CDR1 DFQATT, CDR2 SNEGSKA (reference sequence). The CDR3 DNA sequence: TGCAGTGCTTTCCCGAACAGGGGAAGCTCCTACGAGCAGTACTTC. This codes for CSAFPNRGSSYEQYF.

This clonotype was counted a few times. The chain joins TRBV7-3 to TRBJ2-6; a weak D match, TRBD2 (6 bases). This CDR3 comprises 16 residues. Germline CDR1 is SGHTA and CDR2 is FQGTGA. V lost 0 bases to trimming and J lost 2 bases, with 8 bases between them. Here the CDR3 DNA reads TGTGCCAGCAGCTTAACTCCGGGGGCTGGGGCCAACGTCCTGACTTTC. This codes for CASSLTPGAGANVLTF.

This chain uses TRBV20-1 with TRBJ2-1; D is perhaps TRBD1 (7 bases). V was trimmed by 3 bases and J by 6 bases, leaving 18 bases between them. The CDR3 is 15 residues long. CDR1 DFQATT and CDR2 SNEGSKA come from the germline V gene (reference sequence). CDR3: CSARALAGGGNEQFF. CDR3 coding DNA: TGCAGTGCTAGGGCTTTGGCAGGGGGAGGCAATGAGCAGTTCTTC.

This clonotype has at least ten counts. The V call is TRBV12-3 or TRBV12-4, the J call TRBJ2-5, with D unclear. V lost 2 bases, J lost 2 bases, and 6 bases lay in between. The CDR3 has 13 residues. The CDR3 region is CASSLTSQETQYF. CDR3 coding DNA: TGTGCCAGCAGTTTAACTTCGCAAGAGACCCAGTACTTC.

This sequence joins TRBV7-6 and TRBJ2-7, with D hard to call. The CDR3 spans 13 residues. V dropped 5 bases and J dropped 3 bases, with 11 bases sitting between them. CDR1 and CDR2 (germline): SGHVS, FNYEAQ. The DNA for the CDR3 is TGTGCCAGCAGCCTTCGAAAGGACTACGAGCAGTACTTC. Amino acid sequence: CASSLRKDYEQYF.

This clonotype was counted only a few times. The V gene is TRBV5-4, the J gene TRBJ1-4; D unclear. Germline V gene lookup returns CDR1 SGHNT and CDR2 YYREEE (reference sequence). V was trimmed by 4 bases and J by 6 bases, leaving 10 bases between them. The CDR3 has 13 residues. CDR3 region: CASSKERYEKLFF. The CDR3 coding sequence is TGTGCCAGCAGCAAAGAGCGTTATGAAAAACTGTTTTTT.

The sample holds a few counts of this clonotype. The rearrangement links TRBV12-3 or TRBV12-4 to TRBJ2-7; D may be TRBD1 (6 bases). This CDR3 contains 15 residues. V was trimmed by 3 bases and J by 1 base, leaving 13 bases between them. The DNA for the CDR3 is TGTGCCAGCAGTTTTGGTGGACAGCAATCCTACGAGCAGTACTTC. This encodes CASSFGGQQSYEQYF.

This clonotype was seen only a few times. The CDR3: CASSLAEGNSPLHF. The CDR3 DNA is TGTGCCAGCAGCTTAGCTGAGGGGAATTCACCCCTCCACTTT. This chain links TRBV7-9 with TRBJ1-6; D may be TRBD1 (5 bases). Trimming pared 0 bases from V and 7 bases from J, leaving 7 bases between. Germline V gives CDR1 SEHNR, CDR2 FQNEAQ (reference sequence). CDR3 size: 14 residues.

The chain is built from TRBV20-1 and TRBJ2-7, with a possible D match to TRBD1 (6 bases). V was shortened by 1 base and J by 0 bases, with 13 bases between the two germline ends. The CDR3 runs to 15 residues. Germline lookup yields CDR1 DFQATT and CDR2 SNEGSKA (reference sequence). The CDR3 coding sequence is TGCAGTGCTAGAGCCCATCGGACAGTCTCCTACGAGCAGTACTTC. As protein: CSARAHRTVSYEQYF.

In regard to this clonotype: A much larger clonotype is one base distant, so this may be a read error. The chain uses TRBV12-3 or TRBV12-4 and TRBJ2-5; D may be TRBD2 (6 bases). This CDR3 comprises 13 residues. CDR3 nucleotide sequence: TGTGCCAGCAGTTTAGGGGAGGTTGAGACCCCGTACTTC. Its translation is CASSLGEVETPYF.

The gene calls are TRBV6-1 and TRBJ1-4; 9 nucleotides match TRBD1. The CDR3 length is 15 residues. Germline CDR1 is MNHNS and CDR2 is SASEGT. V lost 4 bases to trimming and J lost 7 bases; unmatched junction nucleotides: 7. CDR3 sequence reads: CASSGHRGRGEKLFF. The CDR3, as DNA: TGTGCCAGCAGTGGCCACAGGGGGCGCGGTGAAAAACTGTTTTTT.

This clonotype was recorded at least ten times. The CDR3 is CAISEGSEQYF. The CDR3 nucleotides read TGTGCCATCAGTGAGGGGAGCGAGCAGTACTTC. J is TRBJ2-7 and V is TRBV10-3, with a tentative D call TRBD2 (5 bases). The CDR3 extends over 11 amino acids. Germline V CDR1 and CDR2: ENHRY, SYGVKD. Trimming cost V 2 bases and J 6 bases, with 5 bases left between them.

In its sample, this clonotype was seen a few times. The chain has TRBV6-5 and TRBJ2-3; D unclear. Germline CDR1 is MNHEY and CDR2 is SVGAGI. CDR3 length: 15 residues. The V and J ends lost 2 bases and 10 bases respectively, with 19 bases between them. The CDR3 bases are TGTGCCAGCAGTTACAGTTGGTCGGCCCAGGCTGCGCAGTATTTT. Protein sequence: CASSYSWSAQAAQYF.

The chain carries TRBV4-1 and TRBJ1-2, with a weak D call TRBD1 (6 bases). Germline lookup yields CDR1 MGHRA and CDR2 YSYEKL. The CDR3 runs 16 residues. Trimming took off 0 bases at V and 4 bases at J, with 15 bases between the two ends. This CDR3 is CASSQDFGQGTYGYTF. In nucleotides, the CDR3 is TGCGCCAGCAGCCAAGATTTCGGCCAGGGGACCTATGGCTACACCTTC.